This T cell receptor beta chain was obtained from a study of blood T cell repertoires in COVID-19. About the research overall: Sources were T cells, B-cell-depleted T cells, or PBMCs; the material itself was cDNA or gDNA.

From germline, CDR1 is MNHEY and CDR2 SMNVEV (reference sequence). V was pared by 6 bases and J by 2 bases, with 1 base of the junction left unmatched. The CDR3 length is 13 residues. Measured with immunoSEQ multiplex PCR; TCRdb has only the in-frame clones, and not every one. The sample comprises roughly 15,000 clones, roughly nine tenths of which are singletons, and less than 20% rests with the top ten. This clone was counted a few times. This chain connects TRBV27 to TRBJ2-7; 10 nucleotides agree with TRBD2. The source of this sequence is a man aged 50-60 years with active COVID-19. Specimen: peripheral blood. The CDR3 protein is CASRLAGAYEQYF. Written as DNA, the CDR3 is TGTGCCAGCAGGCTAGCGGGAGCCTACGAGCAGTACTTC.